This TCR beta chain was captured in a study of T-cell reconstitution after alpha-beta-depleted transplantation in children. Unique molecular identifiers were incorporated into the prepared TCRbeta library. Using its own MiXCR run on the PCR reads, TCRdb lists one record per CDR3 protein. The table lists fewer than 120,000 distinct CDR3 sequences, about 9.3% of them singletons. The V end was cut by 4 bases, the J end by 4 bases, with 8 bases between. This CDR3 region has 12 residues. Per the germline V gene, CDR1 is SGHRS and CDR2 is YFSETQ. This clonotype was seen many times. This clonotype was obtained from a human donor who donated a stem cell graft to a child with acute lymphoblastic leukemia. The chain joins TRBV5-1 to TRBJ1-2; the D gene is possibly TRBD1 (5 bases). The starting material was PBMCs from the stem cell graft donor, obtained from the stem cell graft. CDR3 sequence: CASSADTYGYTF. The CDR3 DNA sequence: TGCGCCAGCAGCGCGGACACCTATGGCTACACCTTC.